This T cell receptor (beta chain) was recovered during a study of early T cells in non-severe SARS-CoV-2 infection. Background on the study: It was bulk RNA from unsorted whole blood that was sequenced, and the chains were unpaired.

The table lists this clonotype with many counts. TCRdb independently ran MiXCR on the 5' RACE reads; one entry per CDR3 protein. The sample records around 26,000 distinct CDR3 sequences, around 4% being singletons. Unmatched junction bases numbered 8, after V lost 5 bases and J lost 2 bases. The CDR3 extends over 17 amino acids. The germline V gene has CDR1 MGHRA and CDR2 YSYEKL. Sequencing used whole blood. The receptor comes from an adult who was a healthcare worker with PCR-confirmed SARS-CoV-2 infection or an uninfected control (not recorded which). This sequence joins TRBV4-1 and TRBJ2-6; 8 bases are shared with TRBD1. CDR3 sequence: CASSSGQGRAGANVLTF. The CDR3 region has the DNA TGCGCCAGCAGCTCCGGACAGGGTAGGGCTGGGGCCAACGTCCTGACTTTC.